The 19 T cell receptor beta chains below were found in one sample sequenced in a study of cytomegalovirus exposure and HLA in healthy donors. PCR involved 60 Vbeta and 13 Jbeta primers. The protocol was immunoSEQ multiplex PCR, while the TCRdb copy is restricted to in-frame clones and leaves out a portion. The sample includes about 85,000 clones, more than 75% of them seen just once. The sample consisted of PBMCs. The receptors were gathered from a woman aged 50 to 60 in good health and CMV-seropositive.

The chain links TRBV9 to TRBJ2-5, with a weak D call TRBD2 (5 bases). The CDR3 covers 17 residues. Germline CDR1 and CDR2: SGDLS and YYNGEE. Trimming removed 3 bases from V and 0 bases from J, with 18 bases in between. CDR3 bases: TGTGCCAGCAGCGAGAGTCCAGTGGGAGTGTACCAAGAGACCCAGTACTTC. This codes for CASSESPVGVYQETQYF.

V usage is TRBV11-2 and J usage is TRBJ2-3; D is undetermined. The CDR3 consists of 17 residues. With 1 base removed from V and 3 bases from J, the gap between germline ends came to 17 bases. The germline gives CDR1 SGHAT, CDR2 FQNNGV. In DNA, the CDR3 is TGTGCCAGCAGCTTAGGGTCCCTTTGGCGGATGACAGATACGCAGTATTTT. This encodes CASSLGSLWRMTDTQYF.

The rearrangement uses TRBV6-1 and TRBJ1-5; TRBD1 might be the D (5 bases). Per germline, CDR1 MNHNS and CDR2 SASEGT. V was clipped by 7 bases and J by 6 bases, with 16 bases between them. CDR3 length equals 14 residues. The CDR3: CASIERGGGQPQHF. Here the CDR3 DNA reads TGTGCCAGCATCGAGCGGGGGGGTGGTCAGCCCCAGCATTTT.

A single count supports this clone. The V and J genes are TRBV5-1 and TRBJ2-7; 14 nucleotides align to TRBD2. Germline V gives CDR1 SGHRS, CDR2 YFSETQ. With V trimmed by 5 bases and J by 1 base, 8 bases remained unmatched. There are 17 residues in the CDR3. The CDR3 here is CASSPGLAGGSSYEQYF. DNA for the CDR3: TGCGCCAGCAGTCCCGGACTAGCGGGGGGCTCTTCCTACGAGCAGTACTTC.

This clone has just a few counts. The J gene is TRBJ1-2, the V gene TRBV2; maybe TRBD1 (6 bases). V was pared by 6 bases and J by 8 bases, with 16 bases between. CDR3 length: 13 residues. CDR1 SNHLY and CDR2 FYNNEI come from the germline V gene. This CDR3 is CASRATGLLGYTF. The CDR3 DNA reads TGTGCCAGCAGGGCTACAGGGTTGTTGGGCTACACCTTC.

CDR3 sequence (DNA): TGTGCCAGCAGCTTAGACAGGGGACAGCGAGTCCAGTTCTTC. Protein: CASSLDRGQRVQFF. This chain joins TRBV7-3 and TRBJ2-1, with 8 bases lining up with TRBD1. The trim removed 2 bases at V and 13 bases at J, leaving 10 bases unmatched. This CDR3 has 14 residues. Germline V lookup: CDR1 SGHTA, CDR2 FQGTGA.

The CDR3 sequence: CASSLAGDSYEQYV. Written as DNA, the CDR3 is TGTGCCAGCAGCTTAGCGGGAGACTCCTACGAGCAGTACGTC. This chain links TRBV7-2 with TRBJ2-7; D is possibly TRBD2 (5 bases). Germline values: CDR1 SGHTA, CDR2 FQGNSA. The germline V and J ends were trimmed by 0 bases and 0 bases, with 6 bases remaining between them. This CDR3 is 14 amino acids long.

The chain employs TRBV5-6 and TRBJ1-2, with D perhaps matching TRBD1 (5 bases). Germline assignment: CDR1 SGHDT and CDR2 YYEEEE. The CDR3 has 14 amino acids. The V and J ends lost 3 bases and 3 bases respectively, with 12 bases between them. The CDR3 reads CASSWDDSDYGYTF. In DNA, the CDR3 is TGTGCCAGCAGCTGGGATGACAGCGACTATGGCTACACCTTC.

V is TRBV7-8 and J is TRBJ1-6; TRBD1 agrees at 7 bases. The CDR3 has 16 residues. V lost 5 bases, J lost 7 bases, and 11 bases stayed unmatched. In germline, CDR1 is SGHVS, CDR2 FQNEAQ. CDR3 sequence reads: CASSQEQGMLNSPLHF. CDR3 in DNA: TGTGCCAGCAGCCAAGAACAGGGGATGTTGAATTCACCCCTCCACTTT.

This clone was recorded only once. The chain couples TRBV11-3 to TRBJ2-5; TRBD1 is a possible D gene (5 bases). Germline V CDR1 and CDR2: SGHNT, YENEEA. Between the trimmed V and J ends, which lost 3 bases and 2 bases, there was a span of 10 bases. The CDR3 extends over 14 amino acids. The CDR3 coding sequence is TGTGCCAGCAGCTTTGGGGCAGGACAAGAGACCCAGTACTTC. Its translation is CASSFGAGQETQYF.

J is TRBJ1-2 and V is TRBV2; 10 bases agree with TRBD1. The germline CDR1 and CDR2 sequences are SNHLY and FYNNEI. J was trimmed by 7 bases and V by 5 bases; bases with no gene match: 10. CDR3 length: 15 residues. CDR3 sequence reads: CASSLLGTGEGGYTF. CDR3 bases: TGTGCCAGCAGTCTCCTAGGGACAGGGGAAGGTGGCTACACCTTC.

The CDR3 nucleotides are TGTGCCAGCAGCAGCCGGAACACTGAAGCTTTCTTT. It encodes CASSSRNTEAFF. This rearrangement joins TRBV11-1 to TRBJ1-1; D is unclear. Germline V gene data show CDR1 as SGHAT and CDR2 as FQDESV (reference sequence). This CDR3 has 12 residues. Trimming cost V 5 bases and J 1 base, with 5 bases left between them.

The J gene is TRBJ2-1, the V gene TRBV5-1; 8 nucleotides line up with TRBD2. The V gene end was trimmed by 5 bases and the J gene end by 5 bases; junction bases not matched to a gene: 6. Germline V gene lookup returns CDR1 SGHRS and CDR2 YFSETQ. The CDR3 is 14 amino acids. The CDR3 loop reads CASRQRGTDNEQFF. The CDR3, as DNA: TGCGCCAGCAGACAGCGGGGGACCGACAATGAGCAGTTCTTC.

This chain uses TRBV6-5 with TRBJ1-2; weak D call: TRBD1 (6 bases). The CDR3 contains 15 residues. Germline CDR1 reads MNHEY; CDR2 reads SVGAGI. Trimming removed 2 bases at V and 5 bases at J, with 15 bases between. The CDR3 coding sequence is TGTGCCAGCAGTTACCCCCTACAGGGTAGATATGGCTACACCTTC. Protein sequence: CASSYPLQGRYGYTF.

The V gene is TRBV7-9, the J gene TRBJ2-3; 7 bases match TRBD1. The V gene's germline CDR1 is SEHNR and CDR2 FQNEAQ (reference sequence). V was clipped by 3 bases and J by 2 bases; unmatched bases: 2. This CDR3 contains 14 residues. The CDR3 here is CASSFGTATDTQYF. The CDR3 region has the DNA TGTGCCAGCAGCTTCGGGACAGCCACAGATACGCAGTATTTT.

The chain joins TRBV5-8 to TRBJ2-7; perhaps TRBD1 as D (5 bases). Germline CDR1 reads SGHTS; CDR2 reads YDEGEE. There are 13 residues in the CDR3. Trimming cost V 3 bases and J 3 bases, with 10 bases left between them. The CDR3 region has the DNA TGTGCCAGCAGCTACGGACATGTCTACGAGCAGTACTTC. Translated: CASSYGHVYEQYF.

V usage is TRBV30 and J usage is TRBJ1-1; unclear D gene. V was shortened by 2 bases and J by 1 base, with 8 bases between the two germline ends. This CDR3 region has 13 residues. Per germline, CDR1 GTSNPN and CDR2 SVGIG (reference sequence). CDR3 region: CAWSYRQNTEAFF. The CDR3, as DNA: TGTGCCTGGAGTTATAGACAGAACACTGAAGCTTTCTTT.

The J gene is TRBJ2-2, the V gene TRBV5-4; 7 nucleotides line up with TRBD2. From germline, CDR1 is SGHNT and CDR2 YYREEE (reference sequence). The CDR3 loop spans 15 amino acids. The V segment lost 0 bases and the J segment 1 base; nucleotides outside the gene matches: 0. CDR3 in DNA: TGTGCCAGCAGCTTGGCGGGAGGGAACACCGGGGAGCTGTTTTTT. Its translation: CASSLAGGNTGELFF.

The J gene is TRBJ1-5, the V gene TRBV6-1; no reliable D call. V was shortened by 4 bases and J by 6 bases, with 10 bases between the two germline ends. The CDR3 contains 13 residues. Looked up from germline, CDR1 is MNHNS and CDR2 is SASEGT. Written as DNA, the CDR3 is TGTGCCAGCAGTGCCTCCCGGGTTCAGCCCCAGCATTTT. Amino acid sequence: CASSASRVQPQHF.